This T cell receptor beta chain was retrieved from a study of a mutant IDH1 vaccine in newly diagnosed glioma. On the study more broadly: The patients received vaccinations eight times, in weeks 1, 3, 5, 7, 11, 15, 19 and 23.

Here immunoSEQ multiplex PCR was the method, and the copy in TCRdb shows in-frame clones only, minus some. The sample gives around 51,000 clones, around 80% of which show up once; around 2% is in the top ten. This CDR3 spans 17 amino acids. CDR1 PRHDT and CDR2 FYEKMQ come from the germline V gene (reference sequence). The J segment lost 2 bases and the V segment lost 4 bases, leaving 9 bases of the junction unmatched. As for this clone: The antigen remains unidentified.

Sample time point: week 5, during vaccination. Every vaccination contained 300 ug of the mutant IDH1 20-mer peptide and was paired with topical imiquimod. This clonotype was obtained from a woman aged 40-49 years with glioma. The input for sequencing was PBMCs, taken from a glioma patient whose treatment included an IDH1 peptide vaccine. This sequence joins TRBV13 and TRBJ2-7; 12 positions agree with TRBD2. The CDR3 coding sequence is TGTGCCAGCAGCTCCCTTTCTAGCGGGGGGGCCCCCTACGAGCAGTACTTC. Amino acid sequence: CASSSLSSGGAPYEQYF.